Below, 5 T cell receptor beta chains from the same sample are listed, as sequenced in a study of blood T cells in healthy people across ages. PCR was performed a second time for about 7 to 11 cycles using a sample-barcoded 5' primer and a J-beta primer mix. From the 5' RACE reads, TCRdb called clonotypes with MiXCR, one entry per CDR3 protein. The data hold 1.5 million to 2 million distinct CDR3 sequences, with around half observed a single time. The sample comprised blood. The source of these receptors is a woman aged 40 to 49 in good health.

The genes are TRBV20-1 and TRBJ2-5; no clear D. CDR1 is DFQATT and CDR2 is SNEGSKA in the germline V gene (reference sequence). The V end lost 5 bases, the J end lost 1 base, and 11 bases lay between the germline ends. The CDR3 has 13 amino acids. The CDR3 reads CSAFLRSQETQYF. The CDR3 DNA is TGCAGTGCTTTTCTGCGGTCCCAAGAGACCCAGTACTTC.

This clonotype came up a few times. This chain joins TRBV10-3 and TRBJ2-3; 7 bases are shared with TRBD2. Trimming at V came to 6 bases and at J to 2 bases, leaving 11 bases not matched to a gene. This CDR3 has 16 residues. CDR1 is ENHRY and CDR2 is SYGVKD in the germline V gene. The CDR3 here is CAISEPVLATTDTQYF. CDR3 DNA: TGTGCCATCAGCGAGCCGGTACTAGCGACCACAGATACGCAGTATTTT.

The gene calls are TRBV5-1 and TRBJ1-6; a weak D match, TRBD1 (6 bases). CDR1 and CDR2 from the germline V gene are SGHRS and YFSETQ. The CDR3 is made up of 15 amino acids. Trimming removed 0 bases from V and 9 bases from J, with 13 bases in between. CDR3: CASSLDLQGGSPLHF. The CDR3 DNA is TGCGCCAGCAGCTTGGATTTACAGGGTGGTTCACCCCTCCACTTT.

V usage is TRBV27 and J usage is TRBJ2-3; 11 bases map to TRBD2. Trimming took 3 bases from V and 0 from J; bases not matched to a gene: 8. This CDR3 comprises 18 residues. Germline V gives CDR1 MNHEY, CDR2 SMNVEV (reference sequence). The CDR3 loop is CASSFRLAGGHSTDTQYF. The CDR3 DNA reads as TGTGCCAGCAGTTTTAGGCTAGCGGGGGGCCATAGCACAGATACGCAGTATTTT.

This clonotype was seen only a few times. The genes are TRBV4-2 and TRBJ2-4; 7 nucleotides align to TRBD1. V dropped 1 base and J dropped 0; count of bases not matched to a gene: 12. The CDR3 length is 19 residues. Germline-derived CDR1 and CDR2 are LGHNA and YNFKEQ. The CDR3 is CASSQALDSGQIAKNIQYF. Written as DNA, the CDR3 is TGTGCCAGCAGCCAAGCTCTTGACTCGGGACAGATAGCCAAAAACATTCAGTACTTC.